The source of this T cell receptor beta chain is a study of cytotoxic CD8 clonotypes in ibrutinib-treated CLL (dated by TCRdb to the early 2020s). Concerning the study at large: In this cohort, approximately 15 patients were treatment-naive and about ten were relapsed/refractory, while around 17 had unmutated IGHV. Responses were partial in around 25 patients and complete in 2; after median about 70 months follow-up, roughly 14 stayed in remission and approximately 12 progressed. Response samples were taken after a median of approximately a year on treatment, ranging from about 6 to 36 months. On average, each sample had hundreds of thousands of productive templates and approximately 100,000 productive rearrangements. Longitudinal samples were obtainable from about 30% of the 86 participants in the trial. Cryopreserved peripheral blood mononuclear cells were obtained before treatment, at response, and at either sustained remission or disease progression. Patients were still on ibrutinib when every remission and progressive disease sample was collected. What the authors observed across the whole study: Baseline clonality exceeded that of age-matched healthy donors and correlated strongly with circulating CD8+ T-cell counts. Sampling times were not matched between sustained-remission and progressing patients, and lymph node repertoires were not studied. Public clonotypes were rare and either shrank or stayed stable during treatment, and the rise in clonality at ibrutinib response reflected expansion of private clonotypes. At ibrutinib response clonality went up, during sustained remission it held steady, and at progression it dropped back toward baseline.

Inclusive of the bounding cysteine and phenylalanine, the CDR3 is 15 residues long. Only the CDR3 part of the read is kept: 45 bases, read in frame from the first base. Trimming takes 3 bases from V and 7 bases from J, and the germline ends sit 18 bases apart. From a lookup of the germline V gene (reference sequence), CDR1 and CDR2 are LNHDA and SQIVND. With regard to this clone: Its binding antigen is unknown. The sample holds no much larger clone one base away, and base qualities are not on file.

A MiSeq instrument was used for deep resolution sequencing, which targeted depths ranging from 1 in 1 million up to 1 in 200,000 T cells, with coverage averaging 10x for each clonotype. The immunoSEQ hsTCRB Kit was used to generate the TCR beta libraries. The study's own analysis went as follows. ImmunoSEQ Data Assistant and ImmunoSEQ Analyzer were used for data analysis, and V, D and J genes were assigned according to IMGT definitions. Clonality, which ranges from 0 to 1, was calculated as one minus the normalized Shannon entropy of productive rearrangement frequencies. Public clonotype analysis was restricted to overrepresented clonotypes comprising at least 0.05% of each patient's repertoire. Roughly 12 age-matched healthy donor repertoires from immuneACCESS were used as controls for clonality. As stored in TCRdb, this immuneACCESS dataset retains in-frame rearrangements with V and J assigned. A fraction of the clones does not appear; measured against another copy, unresolved V genes explain less than half of the discrepancy, and the remainder lacks a known reason. Clonal size and the V and J genes are those of that table, whereas D and trimming came from the DNA. For this sample the table gives approximately 340,000 clones, of which about 61% were detected only once. The top ten hold around 6.5% of the sample.

For TCR beta library preparation, 2 to 2.5 micrograms of genomic DNA were isolated from cryopreserved PBMCs. Longitudinal blood samples from CLL patients on ibrutinib monotherapy were analyzed using high-throughput TCR beta sequencing. The patients took part in an open-label, single-center phase 2 trial of ibrutinib monotherapy. This receptor was taken from a human donor with chronic lymphocytic leukemia. This specimen was PBMCs, taken after 36 months of ibrutinib treatment. The V and J segments used are TRBV19 and TRBJ1-2; the best D guess is TRBD1, with 5 bases matching. The CDR3 sequence is CASSIGTGVKGGYTF. The nucleotide sequence is TGTGCCAGTAGTATCGGGACGGGAGTGAAGGGTGGCTACACCTTC.